A selection of T cell receptor beta chains follows, all from one sample in a study of T cell responses to AZD1222 COVID-19 vaccine. TCRdb keeps only in-frame clones here, not all; method: immunoSEQ multiplex PCR. The repertoire has roughly 190,000 clones, roughly 92% of them found once; the top ten carry 1.5% to 2%. Here the sequenced sample was peripheral blood, taken 28 days after the second AZD1222 dose. These receptor sequences come from an adult who received the AZD1222 COVID-19 vaccine. CDR3s include the opening cysteine and the closing phenylalanine or tryptophan. Fields, in order: J gene, clone size, D gene, V gene, CDR3 protein, CDR3 DNA. The D gene is left open where the match is weak. Rows may omit the clone size; those that give it use once, few, many or a size class.

TRBJ1-1 | NA | NA | TRBV11-2 | CASSSPPYRDTEAFF | TGTGCCAGCAGCTCCCCTCCGTACAGAGACACTGAAGCTTTCTTT
TRBJ1-6 | NA | NA | TRBV6-1 | CASSEASGRLSPLHF | TGTGCCAGCAGTGAAGCTTCAGGGAGACTTTCACCCCTCCACTTT
TRBJ2-3 | NA | NA | TRBV9 | CASSVRADEDTQYF | TGTGCCAGCAGCGTAAGGGCAGATGAAGATACGCAGTATTTT
TRBJ1-1 | NA | TRBD1 | TRBV30 | CASSTGVGSTEAFF | TGTGCCTCCTCGACAGGGGTCGGTAGCACTGAAGCTTTCTTT
TRBJ2-3 | NA | NA | TRBV6-5 | CASSYSTLRRDTQYF | TGTGCCAGCAGTTACTCGACTCTGAGGAGGGATACGCAGTATTTT
TRBJ1-5 | NA | NA | TRBV7-9 | CASSRGDGSIGPQHF | TGTGCCAGCAGTAGAGGGGACGGTAGCATCGGGCCCCAGCATTTT
TRBJ2-7 | NA | TRBD1 | TRBV5-1 | CASSNRDRASYEQYF | TGCGCCAGCTCTAACCGGGACAGGGCCTCCTACGAGCAGTACTTC
TRBJ2-7 | NA | TRBD2 | TRBV12-3/TRBV12-4 | CASRGGPSEQYF | TGTGCCAGCAGGGGAGGGCCAAGCGAGCAGTACTTC
TRBJ1-1 | once | NA | TRBV6-5 | CASSYSAGMGTEAFF | TGTGCCAGCAGTTACTCGGCGGGGATGGGCACTGAAGCTTTCTTT
TRBJ1-2 | NA | NA | TRBV18 | CASSPAGTNYGYTF | TGTGCCAGCTCACCCGCGGGGACTAACTATGGCTACACCTTC
TRBJ1-1 | NA | TRBD1 | TRBV5-1 | CASSPGTGGGYTEAFF | TGCGCCAGCAGCCCCGGGACAGGGGGAGGTTACACTGAAGCTTTCTTT
TRBJ2-2 | once | NA | TRBV7-8 | CASSPLKEELFF | TGTGCCAGCAGCCCGCTTAAAGAGGAGCTGTTTTTT
TRBJ1-5 | NA | TRBD1 | TRBV15 | CATSGYGQGNQPQHF | TGTGCCACCAGCGGGTATGGACAGGGCAATCAGCCCCAGCATTTT
TRBJ2-3 | NA | TRBD2 | TRBV7-2 | CASSPGWARGAGNTDTQYF | TGTGCCAGCAGCCCCGGATGGGCGCGGGGAGCGGGGAACACAGATACGCAGTATTTT
TRBJ1-1 | NA | NA | TRBV9 | CASSVRPAGTEAFF | TGTGCCAGCAGCGTAAGGCCCGCGGGCACTGAAGCTTTCTTT
TRBJ1-2 | NA | NA | TRBV18 | CASSPTPGNYGYTF | TGTGCCAGCTCACCAACCCCGGGGAATTATGGCTACACCTTC
TRBJ2-1 | NA | TRBD2 | TRBV5-5 | CASSLYAGGTPSYNEQFF | TGTGCCAGCAGCCTATACGCGGGGGGTACTCCCTCCTACAATGAGCAGTTCTTC
TRBJ1-5 | NA | NA | TRBV6-2/TRBV6-3 | CASSYPDRGGRGQPQHF | TGTGCCAGCAGTTATCCGGACAGAGGGGGAAGAGGGCAGCCCCAGCATTTT
TRBJ1-5 | NA | NA | TRBV7-7 | CASSFNPNQPQHF | TGTGCTAGCAGCTTTAATCCAAATCAGCCCCAGCATTTT
TRBJ1-1 | NA | NA | TRBV27 | CASSSSTPVNTEAFF | TGTGCCAGCAGTTCCAGTACCCCTGTGAACACTGAAGCTTTCTTT
TRBJ1-4 | NA | NA | TRBV27 | CASSLAGLRTNEKLFF | TGTGCCAGCAGTTTAGCGGGGTTGCGGACTAATGAAAAACTGTTTTTT
TRBJ2-5 | NA | NA | TRBV27 | CASSWGEHQETQYF | TGTGCCAGCAGTTGGGGAGAACACCAAGAGACCCAGTACTTC
TRBJ2-2 | NA | NA | TRBV5-1 | CASSKTGLGNTGELFF | TGCGCCAGCAGCAAAACAGGGTTGGGGAACACCGGGGAGCTGTTTTTT
TRBJ2-5 | NA | TRBD2 | TRBV19 | CASSIGGGPRETQYF | TGTGCCAGTAGTATAGGGGGGGGTCCGCGAGAGACCCAGTACTTC
TRBJ1-5 | NA | NA | TRBV5-8 | CASSLLRGGVGNQPQHF | TGTGCCAGCAGCTTGCTTCGGGGTGGGGTTGGCAATCAGCCCCAGCATTTT
TRBJ1-5 | NA | NA | TRBV19 | CASKEHSNQPQHF | TGTGCCAGTAAGGAGCATAGCAATCAGCCCCAGCATTTT
TRBJ1-5 | few | NA | TRBV2 | CASLQGAFQPQHF | TGTGCCAGCCTACAAGGGGCGTTCCAGCCCCAGCATTTT
TRBJ2-1 | NA | TRBD1 | TRBV7-3 | CASSSHGQGVNEQFF | TGTGCCAGCAGCTCCCACGGACAGGGGGTAAATGAGCAGTTCTTC
TRBJ2-5 | NA | TRBD1 | TRBV7-9 | CASSLTGTEKETQYF | TGTGCCAGCAGCCTAACCGGGACAGAAAAAGAGACCCAGTACTTC
TRBJ2-3 | NA | TRBD2 | TRBV4-1 | CASSQGLAGLTDTQYF | TGCGCCAGCAGCCAAGGACTAGCGGGCCTCACAGATACGCAGTATTTT
TRBJ2-7 | NA | NA | TRBV21-1 | CASSPGQPPTRQYF | TGTGCCAGCTCTCCTGGACAACCCCCTACGAGGCAGTACTTC
TRBJ1-2 | NA | NA | TRBV6-6 | CASSYWGTDGYTF | TGTGCCAGCAGTTATTGGGGGACGGATGGCTACACCTTC
TRBJ2-7 | NA | NA | TRBV11-2 | CASSLLYEQYF | TGTGCCAGCAGCTTACTCTACGAGCAGTACTTC
TRBJ1-5 | NA | TRBD1 | TRBV19 | CASTGALYSNQPQHF | TGTGCCTCCACAGGGGCCCTCTATAGCAATCAGCCCCAGCATTTT
TRBJ2-3 | NA | TRBD2 | TRBV2 | CASSYGLAGGTDTQYF | TGTGCCAGCAGTTACGGACTAGCGGGAGGAACAGATACGCAGTATTTT
TRBJ1-2 | NA | NA | TRBV4-2 | CASSQDLDYGYTF | TGTGCCAGCAGCCAAGATCTGGATTATGGCTACACCTTC
TRBJ2-3 | NA | TRBD2 | TRBV4-2 | CASSQSGTPGDTQYF | TGTGCCAGCAGCCAAAGCGGGACTCCCGGAGATACGCAGTATTTT
TRBJ1-5 | NA | TRBD1 | TRBV6-5 | CASSYGQGYQPQHF | TGTGCCAGCAGTTACGGACAGGGCTATCAGCCCCAGCATTTT
TRBJ2-1 | NA | TRBD2 | TRBV11-1 | CASSSSGRALVF | TGTGCCAGCAGCTCTAGCGGGAGGGCGTTGGTCTTC
TRBJ2-1 | NA | TRBD2 | TRBV2 | CASMGTRSFNEQFF | TGTGCCAGCATGGGGACTAGGAGCTTCAATGAGCAGTTCTTC